Below are 2 T cell receptor beta chains sequenced from a single sample in a study of T cell changes during pregnancy in multiple sclerosis. Method: immunoSEQ multiplex PCR; TCRdb's copy keeps in-frame clones and lacks some. The sample holds tens of thousands of clones, 90% seen once. The sample was peripheral blood, taken in the third trimester of pregnancy. All receptors derive from a female donor in good health, enrolled as a control in a pregnancy study.

V usage is TRBV10-1 and J usage is TRBJ2-7; TRBD1 agrees at 7 bases. CDR1 and CDR2 from the germline V gene are WNHNN and SYGVQD (reference sequence). This CDR3 contains 14 residues. The trim removed 5 bases at V and 2 bases at J, leaving 6 bases unmatched. CDR3 DNA sequence: TGCGCCAGCAGTATCCAACAGGGGCCCTACGAGCAGTACTTC. Protein: CASSIQQGPYEQYF.

DNA for the CDR3: TGTGCCAGCAGCTTAACCCAGCGGGGGGGCCGGGATGAGCAGTTCTTC. The encoded protein is CASSLTQRGGRDEQFF. The chain combines TRBV7-3 with TRBJ2-1; 10 bases are a match to TRBD2. CDR1 is SGHTA, CDR2 FQGTGA, per germline. The CDR3 spans 16 residues. Trimming cost V 0 bases and J 8 bases; bases outside gene matches: 7.